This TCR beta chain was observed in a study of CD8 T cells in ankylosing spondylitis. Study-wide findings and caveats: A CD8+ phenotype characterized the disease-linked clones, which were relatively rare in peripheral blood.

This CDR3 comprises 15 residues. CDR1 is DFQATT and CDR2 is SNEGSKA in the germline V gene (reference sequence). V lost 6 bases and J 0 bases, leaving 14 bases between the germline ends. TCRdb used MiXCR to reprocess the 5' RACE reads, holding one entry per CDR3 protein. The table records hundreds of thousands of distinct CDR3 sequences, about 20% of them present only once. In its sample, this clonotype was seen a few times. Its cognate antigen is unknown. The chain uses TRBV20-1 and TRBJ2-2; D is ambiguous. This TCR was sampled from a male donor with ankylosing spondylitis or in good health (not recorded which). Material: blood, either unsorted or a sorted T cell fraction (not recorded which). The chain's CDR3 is CSAKGDLTNTGELFF. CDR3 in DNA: TGCAGTGCAAAAGGAGACTTAACGAACACCGGGGAGCTGTTTTTT.